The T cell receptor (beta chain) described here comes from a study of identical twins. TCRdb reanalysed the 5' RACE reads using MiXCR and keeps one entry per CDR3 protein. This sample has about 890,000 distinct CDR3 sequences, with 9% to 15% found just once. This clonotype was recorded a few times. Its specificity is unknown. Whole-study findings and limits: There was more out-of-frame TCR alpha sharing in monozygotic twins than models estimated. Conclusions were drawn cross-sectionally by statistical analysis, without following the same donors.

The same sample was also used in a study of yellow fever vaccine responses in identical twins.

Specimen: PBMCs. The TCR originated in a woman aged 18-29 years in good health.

The CDR3 DNA follows: TGTGCCAGCATCCCGGGGGGGGAGGGCAATCAGCCCCAGCATTTT. Amino acid sequence: CASIPGGEGNQPQHF. The genes are TRBV28 and TRBJ1-5, with D tentatively TRBD1 (5 bases). The CDR3 is made up of 15 amino acids. V was clipped by 7 bases and J by 2 bases, with 15 bases between them. Germline CDR1 reads MDHEN; CDR2 reads SYDVKM.